The next 9 T cell receptor beta chains were all read from a single sample in a study of cytomegalovirus exposure and HLA in healthy donors. PCR involved 60 Vbeta and 13 Jbeta primers. Sequencing was performed with immunoSEQ multiplex PCR; in TCRdb, only in-frame clones are kept and a portion is missing. The sample includes about 210,000 clones, about 79% of them seen just once. The source material was PBMCs. Receptors originate from a male donor in good health and CMV-seronegative.

The J gene is TRBJ2-3, the V gene TRBV7-6, with D possibly TRBD2 on 6 matching bases. Germline CDR1 and CDR2: SGHVS and FNYEAQ. The CDR3 is 15 amino acids. Deletions cut 5 bases from V and 0 bases from J, with 12 bases between. This chain's CDR3 is CASSNGGFSTDTQYF. DNA of the CDR3: TGTGCCAGCAGCAACGGGGGTTTCAGCACAGATACGCAGTATTTT. Supplemented by reference TRBV7-6 and TRBJ2-3, the full variable domain reads GAGVSQSPRYKVTKRGQDVALRCDPISGHVSLYWYRQALGQGPEFLTYFNYEAQQDKSGLPNDRFSAERPEGSISTLTIQRTEQRDSAMYRCASSNGGFSTDTQYFGPGTRLTVL.

The chain recombines TRBV18 with TRBJ2-3; 9 nucleotides match TRBD1. With V trimmed by 0 bases and J by 4 bases, 8 bases remained unmatched. CDR1 and CDR2 (germline): KGHSH, LQKENI. The CDR3 sequence is 17 residues long. CDR3 sequence reads: CASSPPEGTGRPDTQYF. The CDR3 nucleotides are TGTGCCAGCTCACCACCGGAAGGGACAGGGAGGCCAGATACGCAGTATTTT.

The J gene is TRBJ2-2, the V gene TRBV5-4; 8 nucleotides line up with TRBD2. The germline V gene encodes CDR1 SGHNT and CDR2 YYREEE (reference sequence). The ends lost 3 bases at V and 7 bases at J; junction bases unmatched: 5. CDR3 length: 14 residues. CDR3 in amino acids: CASSSRGGIGELFF. The CDR3 nucleotides read TGTGCCAGCAGCTCCCGGGGGGGGATCGGGGAGCTGTTTTTT.

The V gene is TRBV28, the J gene TRBJ1-1; 8 nucleotides agree with TRBD1. The ends lost 2 bases at V and 5 bases at J; junction bases unmatched: 10. CDR1 is MDHEN and CDR2 is SYDVKM in the germline V gene. The CDR3 has 16 amino acids. The CDR3 is CASSLPLRTGRTEAFF. As DNA, the CDR3 is TGTGCCAGCAGTTTACCCCTAAGGACAGGGCGAACTGAAGCTTTCTTT.

This sequence joins TRBV11-1 and TRBJ2-5; the match to TRBD2 covers 9 bases. Germline trimming cut 3 bases from V and 2 bases from J; bases unmatched to any gene: 4. This CDR3 is built from 15 residues. CDR1 and CDR2 (germline): SGHAT, FQDESV (reference sequence). The CDR3 protein is CASSLDLAGQETQYF. DNA for the CDR3: TGTGCCAGCAGCTTGGACCTAGCGGGGCAAGAGACCCAGTACTTC. The variable domain in full, completed from reference TRBV11-1 and TRBJ2-5, reads EAEVAQSPRYKITEKSQAVAFWCDPISGHATLYWYRQILGQGPELLVQFQDESVVDDSQLPKDRFSAERLKGVDSTLKIQPAELGDSAMYLCASSLDLAGQETQYFGPGTRLLVL.

This clone was counted a single time. The chain uses TRBV18 and TRBJ2-5; 12 positions agree with TRBD2. The J segment lost 2 bases and the V segment lost 0 bases, leaving 4 bases of the junction unmatched. This CDR3 is built from 17 residues. CDR1 is KGHSH and CDR2 is LQKENI in the germline V gene. CDR3 residues: CASSPPDGLAGQETQYF. CDR3 sequence (DNA): TGTGCCAGCTCACCACCGGACGGACTAGCGGGGCAAGAGACCCAGTACTTC. Using reference TRBV18 and TRBJ2-5 for the parts outside the CDR3, the full variable domain is NAGVMQNPRHLVRRRGQEARLRCSPMKGHSHVYWYRQLPEEGLKFMVYLQKENIIDESGMPKERFSAEFPKEGPSILRIQQVVRGDSAAYFCASSPPDGLAGQETQYFGPGTRLLVL.

This chain uses TRBV19 with TRBJ2-3, with 10 bases aligning to TRBD2. J gave up 2 bases and V 2 bases, and 13 bases lay outside the gene matches. CDR3 length: 19 residues. Germline CDR1 and CDR2: LNHDA and SQIVND (reference sequence). The CDR3 DNA follows: TGTGCCAGTAGTATACCCTTACGCGGACTAGCGGTGAACACAGATACGCAGTATTTT. Residues: CASSIPLRGLAVNTDTQYF.

The chain is built from TRBV28 and TRBJ2-2; 7 bases line up with TRBD1. CDR3 length equals 15 residues. The germline gives CDR1 MDHEN, CDR2 SYDVKM. J was trimmed by 6 bases and V by 5 bases; bases with no gene match: 9. The CDR3 loop reads CASSLPDRSAGELFF. The CDR3 DNA is TGTGCCAGCAGTCTCCCGGACAGGTCGGCCGGGGAGCTGTTTTTT.

This chain joins TRBV2 and TRBJ2-3; 12 bases align to TRBD2. The CDR3 sequence is 16 residues long. Unmatched junction bases numbered 2, after V lost 2 bases and J lost 2 bases. From germline, CDR1 is SNHLY and CDR2 FYNNEI. In DNA, the CDR3 is TGTGCCAGCAGTGAACTAGCGGGGGGGGACACAGATACGCAGTATTTT. It translates to CASSELAGGDTDTQYF.